Included here is one TCR beta chain sequence, with context. Its antigen is unknown. The data were produced by immunoSEQ multiplex PCR, yet TCRdb's version contains in-frame clones alone and is incomplete. Altogether approximately 82,000 clones are present, 85% to 95% being singletons, with the ten largest covering 0.69%. The data stem from a study of cytomegalovirus exposure and HLA in healthy donors. Study outcomes and limitations: Cytomegalovirus association was listed for about 160 TCR beta chains. The CMV antigen specificity of a few CMV-associated chains was confirmed through in vitro analysis.

Unmatched junction bases numbered 5, after V lost 0 bases and J lost 1 base. Germline CDR1 SGHVS, CDR2 FQNEAQ. The CDR3 consists of 17 residues. The receptor was derived from a woman between 18 and 29 years old in good health and CMV-seronegative. This chain uses TRBV7-8 with TRBJ2-5; 10 bases are shared with TRBD2. The sequencing sample was made of PBMCs. CDR3 sequence reads: CASSLALLAGAQETQYF. The CDR3 nucleotides are TGTGCCAGCAGCTTAGCGCTGCTAGCGGGGGCCCAAGAGACCCAGTACTTC.